Following are 8 T cell receptor beta chains from one sample sequenced in a study of T-cell memory formation after mild COVID-19. TCRdb itself ran the 5' RACE reads through MiXCR, one entry per CDR3 protein. The sample has about half a million distinct CDR3 sequences, roughly 20% seen once. The sample was PBMCs or a T cell subset sorted from them (not recorded which). The source of these receptors is an adult woman who had mild COVID-19 (a few samples of this study predate the infection). Cell type and time point are not known.

This clonotype showed up just a few times. This rearrangement joins TRBV4-3 to TRBJ2-7, with TRBD1 identical over 9 bases. V shed 2 bases and J 4 bases; nucleotides not matched to a gene: 6. Germline V gives CDR1 LGHNA, CDR2 YSLEER. The CDR3 has 15 residues. The CDR3 protein is CASSQSQGALYEQYF. The CDR3 nucleotides read TGCGCCAGCAGCCAATCACAGGGGGCATTGTACGAGCAGTACTTC.

This clonotype turned up a few times. One end of the junction varies from germline; a read error may be responsible. The V gene is TRBV7-9, the J gene TRBJ2-3; 7 bases match TRBD1. This CDR3 comprises 16 residues. Germline CDR1 reads SEHNR; CDR2 reads FQNEAQ (reference sequence). The CDR3 is CARSLVVGGAADTQYF. The CDR3 nucleotides are TGTGCCAGAAGCTTAGTCGTAGGGGGCGCCGCAGATACGCAGTATTTT.

The table lists this clonotype with a few counts. This rearrangement joins TRBV29-1 to TRBJ2-7; 12 bases fit TRBD1. The J segment lost 3 bases and the V segment lost 0 bases, leaving 6 bases of the junction unmatched. The germline gives CDR1 SQVTM, CDR2 ANQGSEA. CDR3 length: 16 amino acids. As DNA, the CDR3 is TGCAGCGTTGAAGAGGGGACAGGGGGCGCCGACTACGAGCAGTACTTC. Amino acid sequence: CSVEEGTGGADYEQYF.

V usage is TRBV15 and J usage is TRBJ2-7; 7 bases line up with TRBD1. The germline CDR1 and CDR2 sequences are LNHNV and YYDKDF (reference sequence). The CDR3 spans 15 residues. V shed 6 bases, J shed 1 base, and the junction held 9 bases outside the gene matches. Here the CDR3 DNA reads TGTGCCACCAGTAGCTACAGGGGACCTTCCTACGAGCAGTACTTC. Translating gives CATSSYRGPSYEQYF.

This clonotype was seen ten or more times. The chain employs TRBV7-8 and TRBJ2-2, with unresolved D. Per germline, CDR1 SGHVS and CDR2 FQNEAQ. Trimming took off 5 bases at V and 1 base at J, with 11 bases between the two ends. CDR3 length: 15 amino acids. DNA for the CDR3: TGTGCCAGCAGCGCAATGCGGAGGAACACCGGGGAGCTGTTTTTT. Its protein product is CASSAMRRNTGELFF.

The J gene is TRBJ1-6, the V gene TRBV5-1; D is unclear. Looked up from germline, CDR1 is SGHRS and CDR2 is YFSETQ. CDR3 size: 14 residues. V lost 1 base and J lost 8, with 10 bases in between. For the CDR3, the DNA is TGCGCCAGCAGCTTGTCCGGGTCGGATTCACCCCTCCACTTT. Residues: CASSLSGSDSPLHF.

This clonotype was recorded at least ten times. V gene TRBV6-2 or TRBV6-3 combines with J gene TRBJ2-3; 14 bases agree with TRBD2. This CDR3 is built from 16 residues. V trimming: 2 bases; J trimming: 8 bases; junction bases outside the gene matches: 6. Germline-derived CDR1 and CDR2 are MNHEY and SVGEGT. The CDR3 DNA reads TGTGCCAGCAGTTACCCCGGGACTAGCGGGAGAGGTACGCAGTATTTT. As protein: CASSYPGTSGRGTQYF.

This clonotype was picked up a small number of times. The rearrangement uses TRBV12-3 or TRBV12-4 and TRBJ1-1; D unclear. The CDR3 is 16 residues long. The V and J ends lost 6 bases and 1 base respectively, with 18 bases between them. This CDR3 is CASRSRHAPENTEAFF. CDR3 nucleotides: TGTGCCAGCAGGAGCCGACACGCTCCCGAGAACACTGAAGCTTTCTTT.